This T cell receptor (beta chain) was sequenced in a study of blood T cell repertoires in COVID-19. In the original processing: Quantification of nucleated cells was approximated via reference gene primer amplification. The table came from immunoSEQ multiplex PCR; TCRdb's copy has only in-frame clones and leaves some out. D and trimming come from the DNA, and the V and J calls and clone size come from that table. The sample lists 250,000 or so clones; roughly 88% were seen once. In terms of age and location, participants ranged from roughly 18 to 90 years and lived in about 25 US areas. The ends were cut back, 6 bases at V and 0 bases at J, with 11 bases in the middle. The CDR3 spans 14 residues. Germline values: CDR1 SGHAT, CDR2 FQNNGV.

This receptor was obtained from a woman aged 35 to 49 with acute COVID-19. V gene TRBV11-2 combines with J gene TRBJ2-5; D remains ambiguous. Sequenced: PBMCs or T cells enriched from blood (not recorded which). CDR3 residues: CASRSRQYQETQYF. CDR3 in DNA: TGTGCCAGCAGGTCACGCCAGTACCAAGAGACCCAGTACTTC.